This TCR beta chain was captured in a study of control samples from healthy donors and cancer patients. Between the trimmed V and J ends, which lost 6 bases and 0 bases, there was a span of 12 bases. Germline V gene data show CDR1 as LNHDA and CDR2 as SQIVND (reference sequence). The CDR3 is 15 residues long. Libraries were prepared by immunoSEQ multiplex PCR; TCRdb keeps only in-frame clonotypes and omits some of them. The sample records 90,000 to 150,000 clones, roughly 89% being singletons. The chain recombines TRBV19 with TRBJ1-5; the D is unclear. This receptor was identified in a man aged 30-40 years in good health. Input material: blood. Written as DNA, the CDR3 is TGTGCCAGTAGACCGAGGCGGGTTAGCAATCAGCCCCAGCATTTT. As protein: CASRPRRVSNQPQHF.